This TCR beta chain appears in the sequencing data of a study of control samples from healthy donors and cancer patients. V trimming: 9 bases; J trimming: 4 bases; junction bases outside the gene matches: 12. Germline-derived CDR1 and CDR2 are LNHDA and SQIVND (reference sequence). The CDR3 runs to 16 residues. Only in-frame clones appear in the TCRdb table, and some are missing; sequencing was by immunoSEQ multiplex PCR. Among 150,000 to 200,000 clones, nearly 90% were seen once, and the ten largest hold 1.4%. The chain combines TRBV19 with TRBJ2-2, with 9 bases identical to TRBD2. This clonotype was obtained from a woman in her fifties or sixties in good health. The specimen was blood. CDR3 region: CASRPAGGTSTGELFF. The CDR3 region has the DNA TGTGCCAGCCGACCGGCGGGAGGGACGAGCACCGGGGAGCTGTTTTTT.